These T cell receptor beta chains were read from a single sample in a study of T cell changes during pregnancy in multiple sclerosis. Produced via immunoSEQ multiplex PCR; TCRdb's table is partial and in-frame only. The repertoire includes roughly 80,000 clones, 93% of them detected once, and approximately 2.5% sits in the top ten. The input for sequencing was peripheral blood, taken in the second trimester of pregnancy. The source of these receptors is a female donor with multiple sclerosis, enrolled in a pregnancy study. Both conserved end residues are part of each CDR3. A D gene is named only where the DNA matches it firmly. Clone size is shown for a subset of rows, as once, few, many or a class of expanded clone.

V gene: TRBV19; clone size: once; D gene: NA; J gene: TRBJ2-5; CDR3 DNA: TGTGCCAGTAGTTTGGACAGACTCTCACAAGAGACCCAGTACTTC; CDR3 protein: CASSLDRLSQETQYF
V gene: TRBV28; clone size: NA; D gene: NA; J gene: TRBJ2-7; CDR3 DNA: TGTGCCAGCAGACTAACACAGGGATCCTACGAGCAGTACTTC; CDR3 protein: CASRLTQGSYEQYF
V gene: TRBV10-2; clone size: NA; D gene: NA; J gene: TRBJ1-1; CDR3 DNA: TGCGCCAGCTTCAGGGCGGACACTGAAGCTTTCTTT; CDR3 protein: CASFRADTEAFF
V gene: TRBV27; clone size: NA; D gene: NA; J gene: TRBJ1-1; CDR3 DNA: TGTGCCAGCAGTTTATTCCCGGGGAATGAAGCTTTCTTT; CDR3 protein: CASSLFPGNEAFF
V gene: TRBV6-5; clone size: once; D gene: TRBD2; J gene: TRBJ2-2; CDR3 DNA: TGTGCCAGCAGTTACATGCCGGGAGGGAGGGAGCTGTTTTTT; CDR3 protein: CASSYMPGGRELFF
V gene: TRBV4-2; clone size: few; D gene: NA; J gene: TRBJ2-7; CDR3 DNA: TGTGCCAGCAGCCAAGTTATAATGCCCAGCTCCTACGAGCAGTACTTC; CDR3 protein: CASSQVIMPSSYEQYF
V gene: TRBV5-1; clone size: NA; D gene: NA; J gene: TRBJ2-7; CDR3 DNA: TGCGCCAGCAGCTTGAGAGGTGGAGGGAACTTAGGGGAGCAGTACTTC; CDR3 protein: CASSLRGGGNLGEQYF
V gene: TRBV10-1; clone size: NA; D gene: TRBD2; J gene: TRBJ2-3; CDR3 DNA: TGCGCCAGCAGATCAGGACTAGCGGGGGGTGATACGCAGTATTTT; CDR3 protein: CASRSGLAGGDTQYF
V gene: TRBV9; clone size: NA; D gene: NA; J gene: TRBJ2-2; CDR3 DNA: TGTGCCAGCCGAACCGGGATTTCGAACACCGGGGAGCTGTTTTTT; CDR3 protein: CASRTGISNTGELFF
V gene: TRBV11-2; clone size: NA; D gene: NA; J gene: TRBJ2-1; CDR3 DNA: TGTGCCAGCAGCTTCCTAGCTCGGAGCTCCTACAATGAGCAGTTCTTC; CDR3 protein: CASSFLARSSYNEQFF
V gene: TRBV9; clone size: NA; D gene: NA; J gene: TRBJ1-2; CDR3 DNA: TGTGCCAGCAGCGCGGGGGGTGGGGGCGGCGGCTACACCTTC; CDR3 protein: CASSAGGGGGGYTF
V gene: TRBV5-4; clone size: NA; D gene: NA; J gene: TRBJ2-7; CDR3 DNA: TGTGCCAGCAGCTTGGCAGGGGGGCTTGAGCAGTACTTC; CDR3 protein: CASSLAGGLEQYF
V gene: TRBV5-1; clone size: NA; D gene: NA; J gene: TRBJ2-7; CDR3 DNA: TGCGCCAGCAGCTTGGGCCACACATCGTATACGCAGCAGTACTTC; CDR3 protein: CASSLGHTSYTQQYF
V gene: TRBV11-3; clone size: NA; D gene: TRBD2; J gene: TRBJ2-1; CDR3 DNA: TGTGCCAGCAGCACGGGACTAGCGGGGGGCGGTGAGCAGTTCTTC; CDR3 protein: CASSTGLAGGGEQFF
V gene: TRBV6-1; clone size: NA; D gene: NA; J gene: TRBJ1-1; CDR3 DNA: TGTGCCAGCACTGCAGGTGGGGCAGCTTTCTTT; CDR3 protein: CASTAGGAAFF
V gene: TRBV6-5; clone size: NA; D gene: NA; J gene: TRBJ1-3; CDR3 DNA: TGTGCCAGCAGTTATCCAAGGGAGGGCGGCGGAAACACCATATATTTT; CDR3 protein: CASSYPREGGGNTIYF
V gene: TRBV7-9; clone size: NA; D gene: TRBD1; J gene: TRBJ1-2; CDR3 DNA: TGTGCCAGCAGCTTTTGGGACAGCAAAGGCTACACCTTC; CDR3 protein: CASSFWDSKGYTF
V gene: TRBV30; clone size: NA; D gene: NA; J gene: TRBJ1-2; CDR3 DNA: TGTGCCTGGAGTGTAAAACAGCCCTATGGCTACACCTTC; CDR3 protein: CAWSVKQPYGYTF
V gene: TRBV19; clone size: NA; D gene: NA; J gene: TRBJ1-5; CDR3 DNA: TGTGCCAGTAGTATAGATTGGGAGGAGCCCCAGCATTTT; CDR3 protein: CASSIDWEEPQHF
V gene: TRBV21-1; clone size: NA; D gene: NA; J gene: TRBJ2-1; CDR3 DNA: TGTGCCAGCAGCAAATGTGGGCCGAGGGCCTACAATGAGCAGTTCTTC; CDR3 protein: CASSKCGPRAYNEQFF
V gene: TRBV10-1; clone size: NA; D gene: TRBD1; J gene: TRBJ1-5; CDR3 DNA: TGCGCCAGCAGTCTGGGACAGGGGCTGTCTAATCAGCCCCAGCATTTT; CDR3 protein: CASSLGQGLSNQPQHF
V gene: TRBV27; clone size: NA; D gene: NA; J gene: TRBJ2-7; CDR3 DNA: TGTGCCAGCAGTTTTGGTCGGGGGTTCGCCTACGAGCAGTACTTC; CDR3 protein: CASSFGRGFAYEQYF
V gene: TRBV18; clone size: NA; D gene: NA; J gene: TRBJ2-7; CDR3 DNA: TGTGCCAGCTCACCACTAAGAATTCGGACTGACTACGAGCAGTACTTC; CDR3 protein: CASSPLRIRTDYEQYF
V gene: TRBV2; clone size: NA; D gene: NA; J gene: TRBJ1-2; CDR3 DNA: TGTGCCAGCAGTGACCAGGGTCCTTATGGCTACACCTTC; CDR3 protein: CASSDQGPYGYTF
V gene: TRBV9; clone size: NA; D gene: TRBD1; J gene: TRBJ1-3; CDR3 DNA: TGTGCCAGCACTGGACAGGGGGCGCCGGGAAACACCATATATTTT; CDR3 protein: CASTGQGAPGNTIYF